Shown below are 27 T cell receptor beta chains from a single sample sequenced in a study of cytomegalovirus exposure and HLA in healthy donors. The PCR ran on 60 Vbeta and 13 Jbeta primers. Some clones are missing from TCRdb's copy, which holds only in-frame ones; the method was immunoSEQ multiplex PCR. This sample has about 85,000 clones; about three fifths occur once, and the top ten carry 3.9%. The sequenced material came from PBMCs. Source of these receptors: a man aged 30 to 45 in good health and CMV-seronegative.

The sample holds a few counts of this clone. The chain recombines TRBV6-5 with TRBJ1-5; D unclear. In germline, CDR1 is MNHEY, CDR2 SVGAGI. V dropped 0 bases and J dropped 4 bases, with 10 bases sitting between them. This CDR3 comprises 15 residues. The CDR3: CASSYSMAGNQPQHF. The CDR3 coding sequence is TGTGCCAGCAGTTACTCGATGGCGGGGAATCAGCCCCAGCATTTT.

The chain has TRBV7-6 and TRBJ2-7, with 9 bases fitting TRBD1. CDR1 and CDR2 from the germline V gene are SGHVS and FNYEAQ. This CDR3 contains 14 residues. After removal of 4 bases from V and 3 bases from J, the junction contained 4 bases not matched to a gene. The CDR3 is CASSYDRGFYEQYF. CDR3 bases: TGTGCCAGCAGCTATGACAGGGGGTTCTACGAGCAGTACTTC.

The V call is TRBV28, the J call TRBJ2-5; D possibly corresponds to TRBD1 (6 bases). The J call may be mistaken, given a closer DNA end match to TRBJ2-7. Germline V gene sequence: CDR1 MDHEN, CDR2 SYDVKM. The CDR3 runs 15 residues. This CDR3 is CASRTSGAMLYEQYF. The CDR3 nucleotides read TGTGCCAGCAGGACCTCAGGGGCGATGTTGTACGAGCAGTACTTC.

The V gene is TRBV19, the J gene TRBJ2-1; 10 nucleotides agree with TRBD2. Trimming removed 4 bases from V and 9 bases from J; junction bases left unmatched: 15. There are 17 residues in the CDR3. Germline CDR1 LNHDA, CDR2 SQIVND (reference sequence). CDR3 residues: CASSTNSRSGRAAEQFF. The CDR3 region has the DNA TGTGCCAGTAGTACAAATTCGAGGAGCGGGAGGGCTGCTGAGCAGTTCTTC.

This chain links TRBV21-1 with TRBJ2-1; the table's TRBD1 call for D was not verified on the DNA. TRBV21-1 is a pseudogene. The CDR3 runs 18 residues. The CDR3 bases are TGTGCCAGCAGCTCCCGATTCTGCGGGACAGGGGGATACAATGAGCAGTTCTTC. Protein sequence: CASSSRFCGTGGYNEQFF.

As concerns this clone: A junction end diverges from the germline sequence, so it may reflect a read error. The genes are TRBV7-9 and TRBJ1-3; perhaps TRBD1 as D (6 bases). Germline lookup yields CDR1 SEHNR and CDR2 FQNEAQ (reference sequence). The CDR3 is 15 amino acids. The CDR3 loop reads CASTLPTGKENTIYF. DNA of the CDR3: TGTGCCAGCACCTTACCAACAGGGAAGGAAAACACCATATATTTT.

The rearrangement joins TRBV19 to TRBJ1-1; 8 bases align to TRBD1. The junction had 10 bases not matched to a gene; V was cut back by 4 bases and J by 3 bases. The germline CDR1 and CDR2 sequences are LNHDA and SQIVND (reference sequence). The CDR3 totals 16 residues. The CDR3 DNA follows: TGTGCCAGTAGTACACCGAGGACAGGGCCGGACACTGAAGCTTTCTTT. It yields the protein CASSTPRTGPDTEAFF.

This clone was seen more than once but under ten times. J is TRBJ2-5 and V is TRBV30; 9 nucleotides match TRBD1. V dropped 0 bases and J dropped 1; count of bases not matched to a gene: 3. Looked up from germline, CDR1 is GTSNPN and CDR2 is SVGIG (reference sequence). The CDR3 sequence is 15 residues long. CDR3 residues: CAWSVPTGGQETQYF. In DNA form, the CDR3 reads TGTGCCTGGAGTGTACCGACAGGGGGCCAAGAGACCCAGTACTTC.

This clone occurred a few times. The V and J genes are TRBV7-6 and TRBJ2-2, with D possibly TRBD1 on 6 matching bases. This CDR3 is 16 amino acids long. Trimming stripped 2 bases from V and 8 bases from J, with 18 bases between. Germline V gives CDR1 SGHVS, CDR2 FNYEAQ. In DNA, the CDR3 is TGTGCCAGCAGCTTATCGGGACACCCCCTAACGGGGGAGCTGTTTTTT. It translates to CASSLSGHPLTGELFF.

This clone was counted a few times. The V gene is TRBV5-8, the J gene TRBJ1-5; no firm D call. The V end lost 2 bases, the J end lost 4 bases, and 13 bases lay between the germline ends. The CDR3 sequence is 15 residues long. The germline gives CDR1 SGHTS, CDR2 YDEGEE. In nucleotides, the CDR3 is TGTGCCAGCAGCTTACCCTCCCGGAGAAATCAGCCCCAGCATTTT. Translating gives CASSLPSRRNQPQHF.

Comment on this clone: At the DNA level, this CDR3 is encoded by other sequences in the same sample as well. CDR3 bases: TGCGCCAGCAGTCGCTCCGGGGGGTCTAATGAAAAACTGTTTTTT. Translation gives CASSRSGGSNEKLFF. V gene TRBV4-3 combines with J gene TRBJ1-4, with D perhaps TRBD1 (5 bases). With 6 bases removed from V and 3 bases from J, the gap between germline ends came to 14 bases. Germline assignment: CDR1 LGHNA and CDR2 YSLEER. CDR3 length: 15 residues.

The chain employs TRBV14 and TRBJ1-6; the match to TRBD1 covers 8 bases. Germline CDR1 SGHDN, CDR2 FVKESK. J gave up 5 bases and V 4 bases, and 10 bases lay outside the gene matches. The CDR3 has 17 residues. The CDR3 reads CASSLLTGVANNSPLHF. Here the CDR3 DNA reads TGTGCCAGCAGCCTCCTGACAGGGGTGGCGAATAATTCACCCCTCCACTTT.

A note on this clone: One junction end disagrees with the germline gene, perhaps due to a read error. This chain joins TRBV7-9 and TRBJ2-2; D is unclear. This CDR3 is 12 amino acids long. Germline V CDR1 and CDR2: SEHNR, FQNEAQ (reference sequence). DNA of the CDR3: TGTTCCAGCAGCCACGAACCCCTCAGACTGTTTTTT. Amino acid sequence: CSSSHEPLRLFF. Filled out from reference TRBV7-9 and TRBJ2-2, the complete variable domain reads DTGVSQNPRHKITKRGQNVTFRCDPISEHNRLYWYRQTLGQGPEFLTYFQNEAQLEKSRLLSDRFSAERPKGSFSTLEIQRTEQGDSAMYLCSSSHEPLRLFFGEGSRLTVL.

This clone occurred once. V gene TRBV10-2 combines with J gene TRBJ1-5; D unclear. CDR3 length equals 15 residues. Trimming left V 8 bases short and J 0 bases short, with 14 bases between. Germline lookup yields CDR1 WSHSY and CDR2 SAAADI. The CDR3 here is CASSLESFSNQPQHF. As DNA, the CDR3 is TGCGCCAGCTCCCTCGAGAGCTTTAGCAATCAGCCCCAGCATTTT.

The chain couples TRBV27 to TRBJ2-2; perhaps TRBD1 as D (6 bases). V was clipped by 3 bases and J by 6 bases, with 20 bases between them. The CDR3 length is 17 residues. CDR1 is MNHEY, CDR2 SMNVEV, per germline (reference sequence). The CDR3 spells CASSFYAGRGFAGELFF. CDR3 sequence (DNA): TGTGCCAGCAGTTTTTACGCGGGCAGGGGTTTCGCCGGGGAGCTGTTTTTT.

The V gene is TRBV9, the J gene TRBJ1-2, with 7 bases identical to TRBD1. V gave up 3 bases and J gave up 12 bases; unmatched junction bases: 14. The CDR3 runs 14 residues. Germline CDR1 reads SGDLS; CDR2 reads YYNGEE. This CDR3 reads CASSGRQGLTLHTF. In DNA, the CDR3 is TGTGCCAGCAGCGGACGACAGGGTTTAACGTTGCACACCTTC. Combining the CDR3 with reference TRBV9 and TRBJ1-2 gives the whole variable domain DSGVTQTPKHLITATGQRVTLRCSPRSGDLSVYWYQQSLDQGLQFLIQYYNGEERAKGNILERFSAQQFPDLHSELNLSSLELGDSALYFCASSGRQGLTLHTFGSGTRLTVV.

The V gene is TRBV15, the J gene TRBJ1-3, with D maybe TRBD1 (5 bases). Germline V gene data show CDR1 as LNHNV and CDR2 as YYDKDF (reference sequence). The CDR3 consists of 17 residues. V shed 5 bases and J shed 0 bases, with 17 bases lying between them. The CDR3 DNA reads as TGTGCCACCAGCCGGAACTTATTAGGGGCCTCTGGAAACACCATATATTTT. Translating gives CATSRNLLGASGNTIYF.

The chain combines TRBV7-3 with TRBJ2-1, with 7 nucleotides matching TRBD1. V trimming: 5 bases; J trimming: 7 bases; junction bases outside the gene matches: 11. Per germline, CDR1 SGHTA and CDR2 FQGTGA. CDR3 length: 15 amino acids. The CDR3 region is CASSIPRDRKNEQFF. CDR3 bases: TGTGCCAGCAGCATTCCCCGGGACAGAAAGAATGAGCAGTTCTTC.

This chain connects TRBV7-3 to TRBJ2-7; 7 positions match TRBD2. This CDR3 contains 11 residues. With 4 bases clipped from V and 7 bases from J, the junction kept 1 base outside the gene matches. Per the germline V gene, CDR1 is SGHTA and CDR2 is FQGTGA. Here the CDR3 DNA reads TGTGCCAGCAGCTACGGGGGGGAGCAGTACTTC. Its protein is CASSYGGEQYF.

This sequence joins TRBV30 and TRBJ2-2; D is possibly TRBD2 (6 bases). The CDR3 runs to 14 residues. The germline V gene has CDR1 GTSNPN and CDR2 SVGIG (reference sequence). V lost 2 bases to trimming and J lost 4 bases, with 11 bases between them. The DNA of the CDR3 is TGTGCCTGGAGTCGAATGGGACTCACCGGGGAGCTGTTTTTT. Its protein is CAWSRMGLTGELFF.

J is TRBJ2-7 and V is TRBV5-5; no clear D gene. CDR1 is SGHKS and CDR2 is YYEKEE in the germline V gene (reference sequence). This CDR3 contains 16 residues. V was pared by 0 bases and J by 5 bases, with 18 bases between. The CDR3: CASSLVRVTPPHEQYF. As DNA, the CDR3 is TGTGCCAGCAGCTTGGTCCGGGTGACCCCACCCCACGAGCAGTACTTC.

This chain connects TRBV4-1 to TRBJ2-5, with 11 bases aligning to TRBD2. CDR1 and CDR2 from the germline V gene are MGHRA and YSYEKL. V shed 4 bases and J 1 base; nucleotides not matched to a gene: 5. The CDR3 runs to 16 residues. Written as DNA, the CDR3 is TGCGCCAGCAGCCTACTAGCGGGGGCAATCCAAGAGACCCAGTACTTC. Translation gives CASSLLAGAIQETQYF.

The genes are TRBV4-1 and TRBJ2-7; 8 bases line up with TRBD1. In germline, CDR1 is MGHRA, CDR2 YSYEKL. V lost 2 bases, J lost 7 bases, and 7 bases stayed unmatched. CDR3 length: 14 residues. This CDR3 is CASSQPTQGAEQYF. For the CDR3, the DNA is TGCGCCAGCAGCCAACCGACGCAGGGGGCGGAGCAGTACTTC.

The chain combines TRBV29-1 with TRBJ1-2; TRBD1 matches at 7 bases. Germline values: CDR1 SQVTM, CDR2 ANQGSEA. The ends lost 7 bases at V and 4 bases at J; junction bases unmatched: 6. CDR3 length: 12 amino acids. CDR3 in DNA: TGCAGCGCTACAGGGGTTGGCTATGGCTACACCTTC. Its protein product is CSATGVGYGYTF.

The V gene is TRBV7-9, the J gene TRBJ2-7; 7 nucleotides match TRBD1. This CDR3 spans 15 amino acids. Looked up from germline, CDR1 is SEHNR and CDR2 is FQNEAQ (reference sequence). V dropped 1 base and J dropped 2; count of bases not matched to a gene: 5. The CDR3 DNA follows: TGTGCCAGCAGCTTAGGGGACAGCTCAGCCTACGAGCAGTACTTC. It codes for CASSLGDSSAYEQYF.

The chain is built from TRBV28 and TRBJ2-7; 12 nucleotides line up with TRBD1. V shed 6 bases, J shed 5 bases, and the junction held 5 bases outside the gene matches. This CDR3 is built from 14 residues. Per germline, CDR1 MDHEN and CDR2 SYDVKM. The CDR3 DNA reads TGTGCCAGCAGCCCCGGGACAGGGGGCGACGAGCAGTACTTC. It encodes CASSPGTGGDEQYF.

The chain combines TRBV6-6 with TRBJ1-5; D is possibly TRBD1 (6 bases). This CDR3 spans 14 amino acids. The V end was cut by 7 bases, the J end by 3 bases, with 13 bases between. Germline values: CDR1 MNHNY, CDR2 SVGAGI (reference sequence). CDR3 nucleotides: TGTGCCAGCATGAGTACAGGGAACAATCAGCCCCAGCATTTT. Its protein is CASMSTGNNQPQHF.